These 13 T cell receptor beta chains were sequenced from one sample in a study of regulatory T cells in long-lasting Graves disease. Time point denoted: persistent/refractory GD, antithyroid drugs over 5 years with positive TRAb. The TCR library was made from RNA that had been extracted from PBMCs in TRIzol. For TCR beta, libraries came from iRepertoire HTBI primers and Arm-PCR of CDR3 regions. MiXCR, applied by TCRdb to the multiplex PCR reads, yields one record per CDR3 protein. The sample has 700,000 or so distinct CDR3 sequences, 25% to 35% seen once. The specimen comprised peripheral blood mononuclear cells (PBMCs), sampled when the disease was refractory, from a patient treated with antithyroid drugs. Source of these receptors: a female donor with Graves disease.

V usage is TRBV27 and J usage is TRBJ1-5; no clear D gene. From germline, CDR1 is MNHEY and CDR2 SMNVEV (reference sequence). The CDR3 has 15 amino acids. V shed 5 bases and J shed 7 bases, with 18 bases lying between them. As DNA, the CDR3 is TGTGCCAGCAGTCCCATATATGGGTCTGGACAGCCCCAGCATTTT. It codes for CASSPIYGSGQPQHF.

On this clonotype: A junction boundary mismatches the germline segment, possibly from a read error. The gene calls are TRBV12-3 or TRBV12-4 and TRBJ2-2, with D tentatively TRBD2 (6 bases). This CDR3 is built from 16 residues. CDR3 amino acids: CASHFGRSLNTEELFF. The CDR3 bases are TGTGCCAGCCATTTCGGGAGAAGCCTGAACACCGAGGAGCTGTTTTTT.

This clonotype was counted ten times or more. The chain has TRBV27 and TRBJ2-7, with 7 nucleotides matching TRBD2. The V gene's germline CDR1 is MNHEY and CDR2 SMNVEV (reference sequence). After removal of 5 bases from V and 0 bases from J, the junction contained 4 bases not matched to a gene. The CDR3 loop spans 14 amino acids. CDR3 sequence: CASSPGGGSYEQYF. CDR3 nucleotide sequence: TGTGCCAGCAGTCCCGGCGGGGGCTCCTACGAGCAGTACTTC.

The gene calls are TRBV13 and TRBJ2-2; TRBD2 matches at 11 bases. CDR1 is PRHDT, CDR2 FYEKMQ, per germline (reference sequence). V was pared by 6 bases and J by 4 bases, with 4 bases of the junction left unmatched. The CDR3 extends over 15 amino acids. CDR3: CASRSSGRLTGELFF. The CDR3 region has the DNA TGTGCCAGCAGATCTAGCGGGAGGCTCACCGGGGAGCTGTTTTTT.

As concerns this clonotype: Just one base apart from a much larger clone, this may be a read error. This chain links TRBV11-2 with TRBJ2-7, with D unclear. CDR3 length: 14 amino acids. The germline V gene has CDR1 SGHAT and CDR2 FQNNGV. The V gene lost 5 bases and the J gene lost 0 bases, with 11 bases spanning the gap. The CDR3 DNA reads as TGTGCCAGCAGCGGTTTGTGGGACTCCTACGAGCAGTACTTC. It codes for CASSGLWDSYEQYF.

This clonotype was detected a few times. The chain joins TRBV5-1 to TRBJ1-2; no definite D call. The CDR3 consists of 13 residues. The V end was cut by 5 bases, the J end by 5 bases, with 13 bases between. Germline V gene sequence: CDR1 SGHRS, CDR2 YFSETQ. This CDR3 is CASRIPGEYGYTF. In DNA, the CDR3 is TGCGCCAGCAGGATCCCCGGGGAGTATGGCTACACCTTC.

This chain links TRBV19 with TRBJ1-1; D is ambiguous. Germline CDR1 LNHDA, CDR2 SQIVND (reference sequence). The CDR3 extends over 13 amino acids. The V and J ends lost 11 bases and 4 bases respectively, with 17 bases between them. CDR3 region: CAACRTDLTEAFF. The CDR3 DNA sequence: TGTGCCGCATGCCGGACTGACCTCACTGAAGCTTTCTTT. Based on the CDR3 plus reference TRBV19 and TRBJ1-1, the full variable domain is DGGITQSPKYLFRKEGQNVTLSCEQNLNHDAMYWYRQDPGQGLRLIYYSQIVNDFQKGDIAEGYSVSREKKESFPLTVTSAQKNPTAFYLCAACRTDLTEAFFGQGTRLTVV.

At least ten counts were recorded for this clonotype. This chain connects TRBV27 to TRBJ2-5; possible D gene TRBD2, 5 bases. This CDR3 comprises 14 residues. The germline V gene has CDR1 MNHEY and CDR2 SMNVEV (reference sequence). V was shortened by 2 bases and J by 5 bases, with 12 bases between the two germline ends. The CDR3 DNA reads as TGTGCCAGCAGTTTAGCCCCACTAGGGGAGACCCAGTACTTC. It is translated as CASSLAPLGETQYF.

This clonotype was detected many times. The rearrangement uses TRBV5-1 and TRBJ1-1, with D uncertain. Trimming cost V 6 bases and J 1 base, with 13 bases left between them. This CDR3 has 14 residues. CDR1 and CDR2 from the germline V gene are SGHRS and YFSETQ. The CDR3 sequence: CASTPLAGNTEAFF. DNA for the CDR3: TGCGCCAGCACCCCTCTGGCAGGGAACACTGAAGCTTTCTTT.

The table lists this clonotype with many counts. The chain carries TRBV11-2 and TRBJ2-7, with D tentatively TRBD1 (6 bases). CDR3 length equals 15 residues. Germline CDR1 is SGHAT and CDR2 is FQNNGV. Trimming took 4 bases from V and 2 from J, leaving 15 bases between them. CDR3 residues: CASSSLRDNPYEQYF. CDR3 DNA: TGTGCCAGCAGCTCCCTCCGGGACAATCCCTACGAGCAGTACTTC.

The chain combines TRBV19 with TRBJ2-4; no firm D call. The CDR3 spans 13 residues. CDR1 and CDR2 from the germline V gene are LNHDA and SQIVND (reference sequence). V was shortened by 0 bases and J by 8 bases, with 8 bases between the two germline ends. The CDR3 protein is CASSIDRADIQYF. The CDR3 DNA is TGTGCCAGTAGTATAGATAGGGCGGACATTCAGTACTTC.

The V and J genes are TRBV20-1 and TRBJ2-7; TRBD2 matches 10 bases. V lost 5 bases and J lost 2; bases outside the gene matches: 9. This CDR3 has 15 residues. Germline CDR1 and CDR2: DFQATT and SNEGSKA (reference sequence). The CDR3 sequence is CSAAKPSGGTYEQYF. The CDR3 coding sequence is TGCAGTGCTGCAAAACCTAGCGGGGGAACCTACGAGCAGTACTTC.

The chain uses TRBV5-1 and TRBJ2-7, with D possibly matching TRBD2 (5 bases). In germline, CDR1 is SGHRS, CDR2 YFSETQ. This CDR3 contains 14 residues. V gave up 2 bases and J gave up 2 bases, with 11 bases separating them. The CDR3 sequence: CASSFKGATYEQYF. The CDR3 DNA reads TGCGCCAGCAGCTTTAAGGGAGCCACCTACGAGCAGTACTTC.